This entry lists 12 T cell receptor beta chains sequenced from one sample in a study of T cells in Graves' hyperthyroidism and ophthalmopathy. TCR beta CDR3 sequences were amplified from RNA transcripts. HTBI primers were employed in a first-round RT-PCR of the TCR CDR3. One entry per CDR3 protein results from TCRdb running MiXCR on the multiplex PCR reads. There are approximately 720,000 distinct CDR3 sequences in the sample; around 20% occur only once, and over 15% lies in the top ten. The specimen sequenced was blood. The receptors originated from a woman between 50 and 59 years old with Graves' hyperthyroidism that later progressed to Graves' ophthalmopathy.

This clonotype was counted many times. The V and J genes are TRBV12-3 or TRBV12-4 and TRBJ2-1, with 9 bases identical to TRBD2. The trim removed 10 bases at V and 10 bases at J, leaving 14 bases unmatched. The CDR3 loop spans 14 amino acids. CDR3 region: CATTEGLAFSEQFF. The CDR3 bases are TGTGCCACCACTGAGGGACTAGCCTTTTCCGAGCAGTTCTTC.

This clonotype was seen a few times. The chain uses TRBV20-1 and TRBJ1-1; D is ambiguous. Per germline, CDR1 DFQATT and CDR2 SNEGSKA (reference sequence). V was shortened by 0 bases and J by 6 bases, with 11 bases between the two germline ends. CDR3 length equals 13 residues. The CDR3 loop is CSARDRLAPEAFF. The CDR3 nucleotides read TGCAGTGCTAGAGATCGGTTGGCGCCTGAAGCTTTCTTT.

The CDR3 loop is CSVSGTRGEAFF. In DNA, the CDR3 is TGCAGCGTATCAGGGACGCGTGGTGAAGCTTTCTTT. V and J are TRBV29-1 and TRBJ1-1; D may be TRBD1 (5 bases). The V end was cut by 6 bases, the J end by 7 bases, with 15 bases between. Germline values: CDR1 SQVTM, CDR2 ANQGSEA. The CDR3 contains 12 residues.

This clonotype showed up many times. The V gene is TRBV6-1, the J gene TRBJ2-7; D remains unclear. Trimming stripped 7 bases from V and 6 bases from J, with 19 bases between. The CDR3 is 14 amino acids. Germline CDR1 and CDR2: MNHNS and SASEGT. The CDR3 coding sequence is TGTGCCAGCAAGATGGGGTCCTTAGGCGGCGAGCAGTACTTC. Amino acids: CASKMGSLGGEQYF.

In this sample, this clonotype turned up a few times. The CDR3 is CASSSTGGPPRNTEAFF. The CDR3 coding sequence is TGTGCCAGTAGTTCGACAGGGGGTCCGCCGCGGAACACTGAAGCTTTCTTT. The rearrangement joins TRBV19 to TRBJ1-1; the match to TRBD1 covers 9 bases. Trimming cost V 5 bases and J 1 base; bases outside gene matches: 11. The germline gives CDR1 LNHDA, CDR2 SQIVND (reference sequence). The length of the CDR3 is 17 residues.

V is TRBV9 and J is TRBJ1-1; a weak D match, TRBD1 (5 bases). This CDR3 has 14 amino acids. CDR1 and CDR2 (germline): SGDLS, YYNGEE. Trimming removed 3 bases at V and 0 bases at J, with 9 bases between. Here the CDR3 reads CASSEGHLNTEAFF. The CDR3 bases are TGTGCCAGCAGCGAGGGGCACCTGAACACTGAAGCTTTCTTT. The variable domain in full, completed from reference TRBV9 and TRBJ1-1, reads DSGVTQTPKHLITATGQRVTLRCSPRSGDLSVYWYQQSLDQGLQFLIQYYNGEERAKGNILERFSAQQFPDLHSELNLSSLELGDSALYFCASSEGHLNTEAFFGQGTRLTVV.

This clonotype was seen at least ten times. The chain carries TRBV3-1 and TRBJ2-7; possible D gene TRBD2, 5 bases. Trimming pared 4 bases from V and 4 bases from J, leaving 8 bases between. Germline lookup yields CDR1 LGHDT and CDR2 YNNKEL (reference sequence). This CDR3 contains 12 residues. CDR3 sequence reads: CASSLAFYEQYF. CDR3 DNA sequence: TGTGCCAGCAGCCTAGCGTTTTACGAGCAGTACTTC.

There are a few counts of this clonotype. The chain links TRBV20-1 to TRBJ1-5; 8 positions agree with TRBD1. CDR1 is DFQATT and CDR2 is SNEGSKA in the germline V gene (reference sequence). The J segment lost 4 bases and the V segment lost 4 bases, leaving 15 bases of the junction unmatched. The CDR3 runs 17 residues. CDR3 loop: CSATPDRASFSNQPQHF. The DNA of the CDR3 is TGCAGTGCTACCCCGGACAGGGCTAGTTTTAGTAATCAGCCCCAGCATTTT.

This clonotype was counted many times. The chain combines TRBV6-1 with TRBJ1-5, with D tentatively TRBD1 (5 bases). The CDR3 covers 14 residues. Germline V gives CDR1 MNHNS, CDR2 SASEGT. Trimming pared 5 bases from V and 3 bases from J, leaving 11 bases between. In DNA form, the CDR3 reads TGTGCCAGCAGTAAGGGACGGTCCAATCAGCCCCAGCATTTT. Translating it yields CASSKGRSNQPQHF.

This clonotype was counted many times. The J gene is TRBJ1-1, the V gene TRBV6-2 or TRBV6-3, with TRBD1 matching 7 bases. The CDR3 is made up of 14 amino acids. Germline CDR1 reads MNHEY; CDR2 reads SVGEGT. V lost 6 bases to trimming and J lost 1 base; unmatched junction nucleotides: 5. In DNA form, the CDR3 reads TGTGCCAGCAGGCCAGGGGGAAAGAACACTGAAGCTTTCTTT. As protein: CASRPGGKNTEAFF.

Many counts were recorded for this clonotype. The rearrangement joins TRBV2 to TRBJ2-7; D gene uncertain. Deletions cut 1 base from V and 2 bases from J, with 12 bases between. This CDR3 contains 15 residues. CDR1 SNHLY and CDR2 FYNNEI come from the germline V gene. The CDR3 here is CASSEGQDPAYEQYF. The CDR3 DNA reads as TGTGCCAGCAGTGAAGGGCAGGACCCGGCCTACGAGCAGTACTTC.

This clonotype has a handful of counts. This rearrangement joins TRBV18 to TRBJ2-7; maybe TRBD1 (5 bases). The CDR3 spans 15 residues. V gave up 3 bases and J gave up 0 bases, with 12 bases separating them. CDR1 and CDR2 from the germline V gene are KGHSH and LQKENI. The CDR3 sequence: CASSPILGASYEQYF. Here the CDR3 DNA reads TGTGCCAGCTCACCTATTCTAGGGGCCTCCTACGAGCAGTACTTC.